The 21 T cell receptor beta chains reported below all come from one sample, sequenced in a study of blood T cell repertoires in COVID-19. Repertoires were generated with immunoSEQ multiplex PCR, while TCRdb's copy carries only in-frame clones and drops some. The repertoire consists of around 67,000 clones, with 75% to 90% occurring once and the leading ten covering roughly 5.6%. What was sequenced was peripheral blood. Source of these receptors: a man over 45 with active COVID-19.

The rearrangement links TRBV10-3 to TRBJ1-6; D is unclear. Germline V gene sequence: CDR1 ENHRY, CDR2 SYGVKD. The CDR3 runs to 13 residues. V was shortened by 2 bases and J by 5 bases, with 4 bases between the two germline ends. The CDR3 sequence: CAISEADNSPLHF. The CDR3 nucleotides read TGTGCCATCAGTGAGGCGGATAATTCACCCCTCCACTTT.

About this clone itself: The sample holds other DNA sequences that translate to the same CDR3. The rearrangement uses TRBV28 and TRBJ1-6; 9 bases fit TRBD1. This CDR3 is built from 14 residues. Germline loops: CDR1 MDHEN, CDR2 SYDVKM. V lost 5 bases, J lost 7 bases, and 3 bases stayed unmatched. The CDR3, as DNA: TGTGCCAGCAGTCCAGGACAGGGGAATTCACCCCTCCACTTT. Encoded protein: CASSPGQGNSPLHF.

The chain carries TRBV15 and TRBJ2-1, with 9 bases that match TRBD2. V shed 0 bases, J shed 7 bases, and the junction held 13 bases outside the gene matches. The CDR3 totals 18 residues. The germline CDR1 and CDR2 sequences are LNHNV and YYDKDF (reference sequence). CDR3 DNA sequence: TGTGCCACCAGCAGAGATTCAACCCGCGGGAGGGCGGGGAATGAGCAGTTCTTC. Translation gives CATSRDSTRGRAGNEQFF.

The V and J genes are TRBV9 and TRBJ2-3; 11 bases map to TRBD2. Germline V lookup: CDR1 SGDLS, CDR2 YYNGEE. The CDR3 covers 17 residues. V trimming: 0 bases; J trimming: 9 bases; junction bases outside the gene matches: 12. The CDR3 here is CASSVDGLAGLRHTQYF. For the CDR3, the DNA is TGTGCCAGCAGCGTAGATGGACTAGCGGGTCTTAGGCACACGCAGTATTTT. The full variable domain, its missing parts supplied by reference TRBV9 and TRBJ2-3, is DSGVTQTPKHLITATGQRVTLRCSPRSGDLSVYWYQQSLDQGLQFLIQYYNGEERAKGNILERFSAQQFPDLHSELNLSSLELGDSALYFCASSVDGLAGLRHTQYFGPGTRLTVL.

This chain connects TRBV27 to TRBJ2-5; TRBD1 might be the D (5 bases). The CDR3 contains 12 residues. Germline assignment: CDR1 MNHEY and CDR2 SMNVEV (reference sequence). Trimming took 3 bases from V and 5 from J, leaving 7 bases between them. The CDR3 here is CASSFSGETQYF. The CDR3 nucleotides are TGTGCCAGCAGTTTCTCAGGGGAGACCCAGTACTTC.

This rearrangement joins TRBV5-6 to TRBJ2-4; TRBD1 is a possible D gene (5 bases). The CDR3 spans 14 residues. Trimming cost V 4 bases and J 8 bases, with 16 bases left between them. Germline values: CDR1 SGHDT, CDR2 YYEEEE. The CDR3 DNA follows: TGTGCCAGCAGCCTATCTGGGGCTCCGTACATTCAGTACTTC. It specifies CASSLSGAPYIQYF.

The DNA of the CDR3 is TGTGCCAGCAGCCCTAAAACGAGGTCCTACGAGCAGTACTTC. The encoded protein is CASSPKTRSYEQYF. This sequence joins TRBV7-9 and TRBJ2-7; unclear D gene. The CDR3 is 14 amino acids. Germline V gene sequence: CDR1 SEHNR, CDR2 FQNEAQ (reference sequence). Trimming stripped 5 bases from V and 1 base from J, with 12 bases between.

This chain connects TRBV30 to TRBJ2-2; D may be TRBD2 (5 bases). Germline-derived CDR1 and CDR2 are GTSNPN and SVGIG (reference sequence). V shed 2 bases and J shed 13 bases, with 11 bases lying between them. The CDR3 has 11 amino acids. The DNA for the CDR3 is TGTGCCTGGAGTTGGGAGTTGGCGCTGTTTTTT. Its protein is CAWSWELALFF.

Note on this clone: An end of the junction does not agree with germline; a read error may underlie this. The chain has TRBV3-1 (or the pseudogene TRBV3-2) and TRBJ2-3; 8 bases agree with TRBD2. Germline V lookup: CDR1 LGHDT, CDR2 YNNKEL (reference sequence). CDR3 size: 14 residues. DNA for the CDR3: TGTGCCAGCACCCAAGGTAGCGGGACAATGGCGCAGTATTTT. Protein product: CASTQGSGTMAQYF.

The rearrangement links TRBV6-4 to TRBJ1-5; no definite D call. The germline gives CDR1 MRHNA, CDR2 SNTAGT. The V gene lost 4 bases and the J gene lost 3 bases, with 13 bases spanning the gap. The CDR3 contains 15 residues. CDR3 sequence reads: CASSVSTETNQPQHF. CDR3 nucleotides: TGTGCCAGCAGTGTGAGCACTGAAACCAATCAGCCCCAGCATTTT.

The chain has TRBV5-6 and TRBJ2-7; D might be TRBD2 (6 bases). The ends were cut back, 2 bases at V and 5 bases at J, with 14 bases in the middle. This CDR3 comprises 14 residues. Germline V gene sequence: CDR1 SGHDT, CDR2 YYEEEE. This CDR3 reads CASSLRGYQHEQYF. The CDR3 coding sequence is TGTGCCAGCAGCTTACGGGGGTACCAACACGAGCAGTACTTC.

The chain employs TRBV7-6 and TRBJ1-6; 7 bases are shared with TRBD1. There are 17 residues in the CDR3. Germline assignment: CDR1 SGHVS and CDR2 FNYEAQ. Germline trimming cut 5 bases from V and 5 bases from J; bases unmatched to any gene: 12. CDR3: CASSPLTGTDHNSPLHF. CDR3 bases: TGTGCCAGCAGCCCTTTGACAGGGACAGATCATAATTCACCCCTCCACTTT. Supplemented by reference TRBV7-6 and TRBJ1-6, the full variable domain reads GAGVSQSPRYKVTKRGQDVALRCDPISGHVSLYWYRQALGQGPEFLTYFNYEAQQDKSGLPNDRFSAERPEGSISTLTIQRTEQRDSAMYRCASSPLTGTDHNSPLHFGNGTRLTVT.

The V call is TRBV9, the J call TRBJ2-3; 14 nucleotides agree with TRBD2. Trimming at V came to 3 bases and at J to 8 bases, leaving 14 bases not matched to a gene. CDR1 is SGDLS, CDR2 YYNGEE, per germline. This CDR3 is built from 18 residues. DNA of the CDR3: TGTGCCAGCAGCGCAGAACCTGGGACTAGCGGGAGTGGCGTTACGCAGTATTTT. This gives the protein CASSAEPGTSGSGVTQYF.

This clone counts as medium-sized. This rearrangement joins TRBV7-3 to TRBJ1-1, with D possibly being TRBD1 (5 bases). The V end lost 8 bases, the J end lost 1 base, and 11 bases lay between the germline ends. The CDR3 runs 13 residues. Looked up from germline, CDR1 is SGHTA and CDR2 is FQGTGA. CDR3: CASGMTANTEAFF. In nucleotides, the CDR3 is TGTGCCAGCGGAATGACAGCGAACACTGAAGCTTTCTTT.

The genes are TRBV6-5 and TRBJ2-7; 8 bases line up with TRBD1. With V trimmed by 10 bases and J by 7 bases, 9 bases remained unmatched. This CDR3 has 12 amino acids. CDR1 is MNHEY, CDR2 SVGAGI, per germline. CDR3 region: CATTGGRWEQYF. The DNA for the CDR3 is TGTGCCACTACAGGGGGAAGGTGGGAGCAGTACTTC.

In its sample, this clone was seen once. The chain links TRBV6-6 to TRBJ1-4; D is possibly TRBD1 (6 bases). V was shortened by 5 bases and J by 1 base, with 14 bases between the two germline ends. Germline V gene data show CDR1 as MNHNY and CDR2 as SVGAGI (reference sequence). The CDR3 is 16 residues long. The CDR3 DNA sequence: TGTGCCAGCAGTGCCCCGGGGGGGCAAACTAATGAAAAACTGTTTTTT. Its translation: CASSAPGGQTNEKLFF.

This chain connects TRBV6-5 to TRBJ2-7; D unclear. The CDR3 runs 14 residues. With 2 bases removed from V and 4 bases from J, the gap between germline ends came to 12 bases. Germline CDR1 is MNHEY and CDR2 is SVGAGI. The CDR3 here is CASSYDSAGYEQYF. CDR3 sequence (DNA): TGTGCCAGCAGTTACGACTCGGCCGGATACGAGCAGTACTTC.

The rearrangement links TRBV7-3 to TRBJ2-3; no firm D call. This CDR3 contains 14 residues. Germline CDR1 is SGHTA and CDR2 is FQGTGA. Trimming removed 2 bases at V and 6 bases at J, with 12 bases between. The CDR3 coding sequence is TGTGCCAGCAGCTTATCGAGAGTCTCTGATACGCAGTATTTT. Amino acid sequence: CASSLSRVSDTQYF.

The chain recombines TRBV7-2 with TRBJ2-1; the D gene is possibly TRBD1 (5 bases). Per germline, CDR1 SGHTA and CDR2 FQGNSA. This CDR3 comprises 18 residues. The V end was cut by 5 bases, the J end by 3 bases, with 23 bases between. The DNA for the CDR3 is TGTGCCAGCAGCCTCGCCCCACTGGACAAGGCCTTCTACAATGAGCAGTTCTTC. Amino acid sequence: CASSLAPLDKAFYNEQFF.

Of note for this clone: Other nucleotide sequences in the sample specify the same CDR3. DNA of the CDR3: TGTGCCAGCAGCTTAGTTCAGGATCAGCCCCAGCATTTT. It encodes CASSLVQDQPQHF. The rearrangement joins TRBV7-8 to TRBJ1-5; unclear D gene. Germline values: CDR1 SGHVS, CDR2 FQNEAQ. Trimming stripped 1 base from V and 5 bases from J, with 6 bases between. This CDR3 has 13 amino acids.

V gene TRBV6-2 or TRBV6-3 combines with J gene TRBJ1-2; possible D gene TRBD1, 5 bases. CDR3 length equals 15 residues. Germline CDR1 reads MNHEY; CDR2 reads SVGEGT. The V end was cut by 6 bases, the J end by 4 bases, with 18 bases between. The CDR3 DNA reads TGTGCCAGCAGCCAGAGACAGTCGACCTTCTATGGCTACACCTTC. Protein: CASSQRQSTFYGYTF.